This TCR beta chain emerged from a study of blood T cell repertoires in COVID-19 (dated by TCRdb to 2020 to 2021). Study-wide context: Samples from collaborators originated in the United States, Italy and Spain and spanned both the acute and convalescent phases of COVID-19. The material from the prospective study consisted of cDNA or gDNA derived from T cells, B-cell-depleted T cells, or PBMCs. Subjects who had been exposed to COVID-19, were actively infected with it, or had recovered from it provided the deeply sampled blood TCRbeta repertoires that made up the dataset. The repertoires were released in a freely available public database intended as a resource for research on the immune response to SARS-CoV-2. Samples came from the ongoing ImmuneRACE study (first 160 participants) plus 1,254 subjects from 6 global collaborators. Sample metadata almost always included a de-identified subject ID, COVID-19 status, age in years and sex. Where HLA class I and class II types were available, the types were taken from metadata supplied by the sample provider, not from assay-based typing. On the study overall, not on this receptor specifically: The quantity of clinical and demographic metadata differed by source and by participant and was supplied without curation.

TCRbeta CDR3 regions were amplified from genomic DNA using the immunoSEQ Assay, a bias-controlled multiplex PCR. The original methods were these. The number of nucleated cells in each sample was estimated by amplification of reference gene primers within the assay. To quantify the absolute abundance of each unique TCRbeta CDR3 rearrangement, sequence reads were collapsed and filtered. For each sample, productive Simpson clonality was calculated as the square root of Simpson's diversity index over productive rearrangements. TCRdb provides this immuneACCESS table in a form limited to in-frame rearrangements. Some clones are lacking; in checked studies, under half of them reflect an unresolved V gene, and why the rest are absent is not known. Clonal size and the V and J genes are those of that table, whereas D and trimming came from the DNA. This sample lists a few hundred thousand clones; around four fifths were detected once. Roughly 2.9% of the sample goes to the ten largest clones.

In regard to this clone: The specificity of this receptor is unknown. One base away there is no much larger clone; base qualities are not given.

A distance of 26 bases separates the germline ends of V and J, which lose 0 bases and 12 bases respectively. From cysteine to phenylalanine, the CDR3 is 17 amino acids long. The only DNA kept is the CDR3, 51 bases in frame from the first base. The germline V gene specifies SGDLS as CDR1 and YYNGEE as CDR2. Whole blood was collected in K2EDTA tubes by collaborating institutions according to the institutions' own protocols. For TCRbeta analysis, collaborators shipped samples as frozen whole blood, isolated PBMCs, or DNA extracted from either of those sample types. This chain joins TRBV9 to TRBJ2-3; a tentative D call is TRBD1 (5 bases match). Sequenced material: peripheral blood. The receptor comes from a man in his fifties or sixties with active or convalescent COVID-19. The CDR3 protein: CASSVGETGPLIYAQYF. DNA sequence: TGTGCCAGCAGCGTAGGAGAAACAGGACCCCTGATATATGCCCAGTATTTT.